This TCR beta chain stems from a study of tumor and adjacent non-tumor tissue in lung cancer. Study summary: Patients were aged about 30 to 80, nine to eleven men and a handful of women, stage I to III.

There are 11 residues in the CDR3. Between the trimmed V and J ends, which lost 8 bases and 2 bases, there was a span of 10 bases. Germline values: CDR1 SQVTM, CDR2 ANQGSEA. No cell sorting was done before RNA was extracted from the tissue. Three rounds of nested PCR, following a modified ARM-PCR protocol, produced the TCRbeta library. MiXCR, applied by TCRdb to the multiplex PCR reads, yields one record per CDR3 protein. There are around 99,000 distinct CDR3 sequences in the sample; roughly 80% occur only once, and approximately 35% lies in the top ten. Findings and limits, study-wide: Top 100 clones took a larger repertoire share in normal lung. Tumor tissue had significantly higher TCR diversity than normal lung.

A remark on this clonotype: The antigen remains unidentified. Given a much more abundant clone one base away, this may be a read error.

The chain joins TRBV29-1 to TRBJ2-7, with D unresolved. This sequence was found in a woman aged 55-70 years with non-small cell lung cancer. Input material: lung tumor tissue. In DNA form, the CDR3 reads TGCAGCATTGTGGACCCCTACGAGCAGTACTTC. Amino acids: CSIVDPYEQYF.